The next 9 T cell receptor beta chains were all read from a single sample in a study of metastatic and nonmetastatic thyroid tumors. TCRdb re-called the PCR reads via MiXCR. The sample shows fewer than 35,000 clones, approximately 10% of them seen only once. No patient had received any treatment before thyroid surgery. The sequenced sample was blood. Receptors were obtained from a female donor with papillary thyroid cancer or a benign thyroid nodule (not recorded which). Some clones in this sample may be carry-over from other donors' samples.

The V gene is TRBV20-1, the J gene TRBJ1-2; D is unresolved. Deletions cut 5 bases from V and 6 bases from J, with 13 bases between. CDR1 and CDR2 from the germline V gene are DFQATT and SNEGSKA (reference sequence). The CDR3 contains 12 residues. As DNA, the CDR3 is TGCAGTGCTGGGAGTTACACGGATGGCTACACCTTC. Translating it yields CSAGSYTDGYTF.

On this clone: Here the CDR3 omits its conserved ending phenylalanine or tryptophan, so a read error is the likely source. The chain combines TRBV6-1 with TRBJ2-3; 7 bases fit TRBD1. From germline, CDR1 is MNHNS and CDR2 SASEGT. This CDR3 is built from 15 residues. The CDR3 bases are TGCGCCAGCAGCCAAACAGGGGATAGCACAGCTACGCAGTATGTT. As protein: CASSQTGDSTATQYV.

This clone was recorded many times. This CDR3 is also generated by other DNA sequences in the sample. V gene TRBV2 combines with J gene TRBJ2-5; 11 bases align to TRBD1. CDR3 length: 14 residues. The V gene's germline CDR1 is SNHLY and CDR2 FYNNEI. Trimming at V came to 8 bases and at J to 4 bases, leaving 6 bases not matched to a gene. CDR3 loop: CASSGTGGGETQYF. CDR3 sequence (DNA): TGTGCCAGCTCCGGGACAGGGGGAGGAGAGACCCAGTACTTC.

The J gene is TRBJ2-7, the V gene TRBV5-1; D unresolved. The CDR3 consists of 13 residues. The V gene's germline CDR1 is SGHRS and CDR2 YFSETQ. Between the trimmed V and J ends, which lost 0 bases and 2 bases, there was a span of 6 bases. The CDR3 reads CASSLAVTYEQYF. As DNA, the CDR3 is TGCGCCAGCAGCTTGGCGGTCACCTACGAGCAGTACTTC.

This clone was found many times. CDR3 sequence (DNA): TGCAGCGCCGGGACTAGCGGCTACACAGATACGCAGTATTTT. Encoded protein: CSAGTSGYTDTQYF. The rearrangement uses TRBV29-1 and TRBJ2-3; 11 bases fit TRBD2. The CDR3 length is 14 residues. V gave up 7 bases and J gave up 2 bases; unmatched junction bases: 5. Germline loops: CDR1 SQVTM, CDR2 ANQGSEA.

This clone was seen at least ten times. The CDR3 sequence: CSGSQSGRGYNEQFF. The CDR3 bases are TGCAGCGGGAGCCAAAGCGGGAGGGGCTACAATGAGCAGTTCTTC. V and J are TRBV29-1 and TRBJ2-1, with 10 bases that match TRBD2. The CDR3 runs 15 residues. Germline assignment: CDR1 SQVTM and CDR2 ANQGSEA. With 7 bases clipped from V and 3 bases from J, the junction kept 9 bases outside the gene matches.

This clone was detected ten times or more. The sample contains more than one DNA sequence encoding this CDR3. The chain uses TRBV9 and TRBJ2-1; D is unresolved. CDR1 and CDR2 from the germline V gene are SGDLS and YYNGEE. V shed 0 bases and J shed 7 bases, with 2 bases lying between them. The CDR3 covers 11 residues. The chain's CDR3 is CASSVANEQFF. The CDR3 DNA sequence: TGTGCCAGCAGCGTAGCGAATGAGCAGTTCTTC.

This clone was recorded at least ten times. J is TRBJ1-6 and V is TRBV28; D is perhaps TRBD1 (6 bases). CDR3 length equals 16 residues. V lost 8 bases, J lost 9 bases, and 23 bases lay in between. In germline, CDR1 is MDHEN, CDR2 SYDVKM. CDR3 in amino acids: CASALPGHFGGSPLHF. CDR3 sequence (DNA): TGTGCCAGCGCTCTTCCGGGACACTTCGGAGGTTCACCCCTCCACTTT.

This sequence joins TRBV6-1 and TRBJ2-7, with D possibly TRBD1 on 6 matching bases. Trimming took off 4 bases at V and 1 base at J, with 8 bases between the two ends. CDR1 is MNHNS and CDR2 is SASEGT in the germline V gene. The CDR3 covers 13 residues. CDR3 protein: CASSGRGSYEQYF. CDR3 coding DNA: TGTGCCAGCAGTGGCAGGGGTTCCTACGAGCAGTACTTC.